Reported below is one T cell receptor (beta chain). Its ends do not fully match the called genes, so a read error is possible. These data come from a study of blood T cell repertoires in COVID-19. Study-wide context: Material from acute and convalescent COVID-19 was sourced from the United States, Italy and Spain. T cells, B-cell-depleted T cells, or PBMCs supplied cDNA or gDNA.

Generated by immunoSEQ multiplex PCR, the TCRdb table keeps only in-frame clones and is missing some. The sample includes roughly 45,000 clones, over 90% seen only once; the top ten take roughly 1%. This CDR3 is built from 14 residues. Germline CDR1 reads SGHAT; CDR2 reads FQNNGV. During active infection, Seattle patients enrolled and were then monitored through disease. The genes are TRBV11-2 and TRBJ1-3; 7 nucleotides line up with TRBD1. The sequenced sample consisted of peripheral blood. This receptor was taken from a man aged 55 to 69 with COVID-19, enrolled during active disease. The CDR3 protein is CASLRGPPGNTIYF. Here the CDR3 DNA reads TGTGCCAGCCTAAGGGGGCCCCCTGGGAACACCATATATTTT.